This T cell receptor (beta chain) was recovered during a study of T cells in Graves' hyperthyroidism and ophthalmopathy (dated by TCRdb to the late 2010s). About the full investigation: Peripheral blood was sampled at the time of initial diagnosis, prior to any treatment. To identify distinguishing TCR V-J signatures, a discovery cohort of around 100 patients was used, comprising 43 with Graves' ophthalmopathy and around 57 with stable Graves' hyperthyroidism. Whether ophthalmopathy could be predicted prospectively was tested in an independent validation cohort made up of 18 to 20 hyperthyroidism patients plus 17 patients who later progressed to ophthalmopathy. The roughly 90 discovery patients were divided at random into training and test sets in a 7:3 ratio. In addition, the study compared T-cell repertoires in thyroid tissue and in blood from five to seven Graves' hyperthyroidism patients. Following sampling, methimazole starting at 30 mg daily was given to hyperthyroidism patients, and high-dose intravenous methylprednisolone was given to ophthalmopathy patients. The paper describes TCR Vbeta CDR3 sequencing of some 130 peripheral blood samples, made up of some 40 ophthalmopathy patients, some 80 hyperthyroidism patients and 17 progressor patients. Study-level results and caveats: A 13 V-J signature model separated ophthalmopathy from stable hyperthyroidism, with approximately 86% sensitivity and roughly 84% specificity in cross-validation and 80%/75% in testing. No statistical method was used to set the sample size in advance, and investigators knew the group allocation. Most expanded thyroid clonotypes (frequency above 0.001) were also detected in blood, suggesting blood repertoires may reflect thyroid immune responses. In validation, progression to ophthalmopathy was predicted by the model with roughly 69% sensitivity and roughly 72% specificity, a median of around 5.9 months before onset.

About this clonotype itself: It lacks a known antigen. No base quality information exists; no much larger clone differs at one position.

The CDR3 starts with the cysteine, ends with the phenylalanine, and has 16 residues. The kept DNA is CDR3 alone, 48 bases in frame from the first base. Here V drops 0 bases and J drops 6 bases, and the junction holds 5 bases not matched to any gene. Based on the germline V gene, the CDR1 and CDR2 sequences are SGHRS and YFSETQ. TCR beta CDR3 regions were amplified from RNA transcripts. The TCR CDR3 was subjected to a first round of RT-PCR using the HTBI primer set and the Qiagen OneStep RT-PCR kit. Libraries were constructed in a second round of multiplex PCR, after which size selection and purification were carried out. Paired-end sequencing of the libraries was performed with 100 bp reads on an Illumina HiSeq2000. On the authors' methods: SOAPnuke was used to process the raw data, removing reads that contained adapters or uncalled bases, had a mean Phred below 15, or lacked an exact match to the constant primer or identifier. COPE v1.2.5 was used to merge the high-quality paired reads, and each unique nucleotide sequence was defined as a clonotype. MiTCR v1.1 was used to align clonotypes to the IMGT TRBV, TRBD and TRBJ reference segments. Analysis was restricted to V-J combinations with a frequency above 0.0001, which covered roughly 99% of repertoires. The TCS score was defined as F50 (clonal expansion) divided by E x V (chaos), with BLOSUM62-based TCRdist calculated between CDR3 peptides within each V-J. Welch's t-statistics and random forest reduced roughly 500 V-J features to around 14, which were used in a naive Bayes classifier (R e1071). TCRdb itself trimmed the public reads at Q25 with fastp, ran MiXCR and retained productive beta chains. Identical CDR3 protein sequences are pooled into one entry, listed with their most common genes and DNA. The authors' filters were not applied to this entry. The sample table holds some 600,000 distinct CDR3 sequences, of which roughly 13% were seen once. The top ten hold almost 6% of the sample.

Hyperthyroidism patients were aged 18 to 65 years and newly diagnosed, with disease duration of less than 2 months. Exclusion was applied to patients with uncontrolled infections, other autoimmune diseases, pregnancy or lactation. Diagnoses relied on clinical symptoms, serum thyroxine and TRAb, thyroid ultrasound and orbital computed tomography. Blood from progressor patients was collected at the time of first diagnosis with hyperthyroidism, before any ophthalmopathy symptoms had appeared. Ficoll-Paque density gradient centrifugation was used to isolate PBMCs from around 9.1 ml of fresh peripheral blood. Patients classed as progressors first received a Graves' hyperthyroidism diagnosis and then went on to develop ophthalmopathy during follow-up. Trizol reagent was used to extract total RNA, and RNA quality was then checked on an Agilent 2100 Bioanalyzer.

Rearrangement joined TRBV5-1 to TRBJ2-2; TRBD2 aligns with 10 central bases. This clonotype originated in a woman aged 25 to 45 with Graves' hyperthyroidism that later progressed to Graves' ophthalmopathy. Sequencing input: blood. This receptor carries the CDR3 CASSLVPSGSAGELFF. The base sequence is TGCGCCAGCAGCTTGGTCCCTAGCGGGAGTGCCGGGGAGCTGTTTTTT.